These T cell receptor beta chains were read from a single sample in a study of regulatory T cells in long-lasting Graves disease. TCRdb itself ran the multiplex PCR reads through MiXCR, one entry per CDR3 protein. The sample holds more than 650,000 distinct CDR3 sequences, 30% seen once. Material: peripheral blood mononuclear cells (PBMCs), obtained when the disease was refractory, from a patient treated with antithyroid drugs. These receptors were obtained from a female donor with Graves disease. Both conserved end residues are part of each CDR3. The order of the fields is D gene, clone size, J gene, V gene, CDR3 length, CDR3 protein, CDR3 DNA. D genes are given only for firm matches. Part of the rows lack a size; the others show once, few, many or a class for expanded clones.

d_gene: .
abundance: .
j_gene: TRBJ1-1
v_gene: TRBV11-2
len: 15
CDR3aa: CASSLDQLMNTEAFF
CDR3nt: TGTGCCAGCAGCTTAGACCAGCTCATGAACACTGAAGCTTTCTTT

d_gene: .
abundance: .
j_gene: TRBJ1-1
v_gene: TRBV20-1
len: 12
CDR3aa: CSSGARETEAFF
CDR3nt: TGCAGCTCCGGGGCCCGGGAGACTGAAGCTTTCTTT

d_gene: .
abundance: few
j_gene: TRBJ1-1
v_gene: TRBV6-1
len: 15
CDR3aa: CASSRAGASSRWAFF
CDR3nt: TGTGCCAGCAGTCGAGCCGGGGCCTCCTCCAGGTGGGCTTTCTTT

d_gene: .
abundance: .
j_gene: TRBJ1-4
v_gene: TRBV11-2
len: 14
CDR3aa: CASSGLRANEKLFF
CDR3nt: TGTGCCAGCAGCGGACTTCGGGCTAATGAAAAACTGTTTTTT

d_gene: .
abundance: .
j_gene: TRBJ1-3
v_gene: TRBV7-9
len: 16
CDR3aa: CASSPEAAFSGNTIYF
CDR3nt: TGTGCCAGCAGCCCCGAAGCTGCGTTCTCTGGAAACACCATATATTTT

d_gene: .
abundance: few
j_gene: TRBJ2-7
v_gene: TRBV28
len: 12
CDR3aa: CASSGTRTEQYF
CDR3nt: TGTGCCAGCAGCGGGACTCGGACCGAGCAGTACTTC

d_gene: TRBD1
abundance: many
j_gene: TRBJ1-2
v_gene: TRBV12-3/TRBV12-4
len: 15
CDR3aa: CASSYLDRGSYGYTF
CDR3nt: TGTGCCAGCAGTTACCTGGACAGGGGGAGCTATGGCTACACCTTC

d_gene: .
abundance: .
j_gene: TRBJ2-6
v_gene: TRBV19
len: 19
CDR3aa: CASSPQPGTRVSGANVLTF
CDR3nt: TGTGCCAGTAGTCCCCAACCGGGAACCAGGGTGTCCGGGGCCAACGTCCTGACTTTC

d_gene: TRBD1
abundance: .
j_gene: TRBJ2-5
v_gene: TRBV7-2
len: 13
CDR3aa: CASSWTGIETQYF
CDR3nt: TGTGCCAGCAGCTGGACAGGTATAGAGACCCAGTACTTC

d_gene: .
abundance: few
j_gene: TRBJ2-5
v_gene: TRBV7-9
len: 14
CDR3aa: CASSLGNSQETQYF
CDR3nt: TGTGCCAGCAGCTTAGGTAACAGCCAAGAGACCCAGTACTTC

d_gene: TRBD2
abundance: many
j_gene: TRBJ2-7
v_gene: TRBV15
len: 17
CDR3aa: CATSRDPPSSGTYEQYF
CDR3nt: TGTGCCACCAGCAGAGATCCCCCCTCTAGCGGAACCTACGAGCAGTACTTC

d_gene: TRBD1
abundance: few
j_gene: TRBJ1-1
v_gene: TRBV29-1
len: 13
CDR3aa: CSVEQTGSTEAFF
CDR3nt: TGCAGCGTGGAACAGACAGGGAGCACTGAAGCTTTCTTT

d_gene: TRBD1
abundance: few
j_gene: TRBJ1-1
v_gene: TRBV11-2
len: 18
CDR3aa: CASSPRPTGTGGATEAFF
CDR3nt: TGTGCCAGCAGCCCAAGACCCACTGGGACAGGGGGGGCCACTGAAGCTTTCTTT

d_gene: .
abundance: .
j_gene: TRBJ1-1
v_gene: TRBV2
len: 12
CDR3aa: CASLTGNTEAFF
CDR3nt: TGTGCCAGCCTGACAGGGAACACTGAAGCTTTCTTT

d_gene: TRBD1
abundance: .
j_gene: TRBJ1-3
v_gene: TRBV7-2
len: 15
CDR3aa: CASSLAGTAVDTIYF
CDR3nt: TGTGCCAGCAGCTTAGCGGGGACAGCGGTAGACACCATATATTTT

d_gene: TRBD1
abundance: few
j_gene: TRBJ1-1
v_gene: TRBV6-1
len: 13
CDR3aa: CASSRGQGAIAFF
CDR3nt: TGTGCCAGCAGTCGCGGACAGGGGGCGATTGCTTTCTTT

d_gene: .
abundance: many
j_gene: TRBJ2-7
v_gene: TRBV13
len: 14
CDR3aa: CASSLAEAYHEQYF
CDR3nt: TGTGCCAGCAGCCTCGCGGAGGCCTACCACGAGCAGTACTTC

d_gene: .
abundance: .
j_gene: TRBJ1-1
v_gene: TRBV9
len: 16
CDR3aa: CASSVDEGPRGTEAFF
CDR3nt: TGTGCCAGCAGCGTAGATGAGGGGCCCCGGGGCACTGAAGCTTTCTTT

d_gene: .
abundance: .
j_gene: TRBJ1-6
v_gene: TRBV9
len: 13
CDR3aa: CASSVDNRDPLHF
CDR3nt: TGTGCCAGCAGCGTAGATAACCGGGACCCCCTCCACTTT

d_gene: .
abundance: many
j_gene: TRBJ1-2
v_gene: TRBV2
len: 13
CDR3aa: CASSPRTNYGYTF
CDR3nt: TGTGCCAGCAGCCCAAGGACAAACTATGGCTACACCTTC

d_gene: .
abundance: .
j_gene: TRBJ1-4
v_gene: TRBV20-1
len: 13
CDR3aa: CSAPLGYPEKLFF
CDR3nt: TGCAGTGCCCCCCTGGGCTATCCAGAAAAACTGTTTTTT

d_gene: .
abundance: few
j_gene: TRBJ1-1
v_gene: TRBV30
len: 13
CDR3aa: CAWRGALGTEAFF
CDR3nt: TGTGCCTGGAGGGGGGCCCTGGGCACTGAAGCTTTCTTT

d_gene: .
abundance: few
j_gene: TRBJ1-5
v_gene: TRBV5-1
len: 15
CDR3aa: CASSLAGTANQPQHF
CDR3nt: TGTGCCAGCAGCCTAGCTGGGACGGCCAATCAGCCCCAGCATTTT

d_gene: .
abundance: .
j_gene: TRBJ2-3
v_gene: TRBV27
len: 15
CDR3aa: CASSFGAAVGLGQYF
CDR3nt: TGTGCCAGCAGTTTTGGTGCTGCTGTCGGGCTAGGGCAGTATTTT

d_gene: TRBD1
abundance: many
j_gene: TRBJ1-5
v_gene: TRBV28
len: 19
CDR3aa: CASSLAGTGSSFSNQPQHF
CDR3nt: TGTGCCAGCAGTTTGGCCGGGACAGGGTCCTCCTTTAGCAATCAGCCCCAGCATTTT

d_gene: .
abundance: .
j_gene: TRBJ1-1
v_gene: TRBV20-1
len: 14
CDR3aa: CSARVAGGYTEAFF
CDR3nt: TGCAGTGCTAGAGTGGCGGGGGGGTACACTGAAGCTTTCTTT

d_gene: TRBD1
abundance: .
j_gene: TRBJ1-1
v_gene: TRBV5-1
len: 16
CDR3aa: CASSWGTGVRNTEAFF
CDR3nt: TGCGCCAGCAGCTGGGGAACAGGGGTGCGGAACACTGAAGCTTTCTTT

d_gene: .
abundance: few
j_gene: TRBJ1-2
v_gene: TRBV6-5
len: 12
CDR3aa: CASSSLVDGYTF
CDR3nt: TGTGCCAGCAGTTCCTTAGTGGACGGCTACACCTTC

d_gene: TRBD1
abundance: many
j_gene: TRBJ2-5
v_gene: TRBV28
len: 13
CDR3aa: CAINRGQVGKRYF
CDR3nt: TGTGCCATCAACAGGGGGCAGGTCGGGAAACGGTACTTC

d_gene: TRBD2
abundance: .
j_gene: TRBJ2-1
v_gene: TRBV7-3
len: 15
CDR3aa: CASSFVAGGGNEQFF
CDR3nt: TGTGCCAGCAGCTTCGTAGCGGGAGGGGGCAATGAGCAGTTCTTC

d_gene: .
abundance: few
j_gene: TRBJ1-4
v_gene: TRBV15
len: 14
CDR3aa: CATSRGLANEKLFF
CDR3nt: TGTGCCACCAGCAGAGGCTTAGCTAATGAAAAACTGTTTTTT

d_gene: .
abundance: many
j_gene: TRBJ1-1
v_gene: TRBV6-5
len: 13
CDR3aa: CASSFREGTEAFF
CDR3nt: TGTGCCAGCAGTTTTAGGGAGGGCACTGAAGCTTTCTTT

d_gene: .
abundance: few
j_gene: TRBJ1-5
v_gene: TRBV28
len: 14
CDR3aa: CASSPRQPNQPQHF
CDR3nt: TGTGCCAGCAGCCCGAGACAACCCAATCAGCCCCAGCATTTT

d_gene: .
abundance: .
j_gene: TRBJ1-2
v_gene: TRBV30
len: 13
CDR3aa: CAWSVSQLYGYTF
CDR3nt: TGTGCCTGGAGTGTAAGCCAGCTATATGGCTACACCTTC

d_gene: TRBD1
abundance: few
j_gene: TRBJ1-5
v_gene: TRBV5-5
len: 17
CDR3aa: CASSIGDRRYSNQPQHF
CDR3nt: TGTGCCAGCAGCATAGGGGACAGGCGTTATAGCAATCAGCCCCAGCATTTT

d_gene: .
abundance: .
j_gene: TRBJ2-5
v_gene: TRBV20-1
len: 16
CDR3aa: CSASQYDPRFRETQYF
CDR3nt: TGCAGTGCTAGTCAATACGACCCGCGCTTTCGAGAGACCCAGTACTTC

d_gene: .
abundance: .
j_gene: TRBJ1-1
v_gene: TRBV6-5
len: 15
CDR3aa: CASSSGTRTLREAFF
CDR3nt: TGTGCCAGCAGTTCAGGGACGAGAACCTTGCGGGAAGCTTTCTTT

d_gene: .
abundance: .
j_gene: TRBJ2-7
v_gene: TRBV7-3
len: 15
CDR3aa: CASSLVAGNAHEQYF
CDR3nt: TGTGCCAGCAGCTTGGTGGCAGGGAATGCCCACGAGCAGTACTTC

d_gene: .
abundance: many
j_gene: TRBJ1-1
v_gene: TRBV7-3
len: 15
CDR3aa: CASSPNGRLNTEAFF
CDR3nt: TGTGCCAGCAGCCCTAACGGGCGGTTGAACACTGAAGCTTTCTTT

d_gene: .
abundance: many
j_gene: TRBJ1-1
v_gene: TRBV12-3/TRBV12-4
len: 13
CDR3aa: CASSARGGTEAFF
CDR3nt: TGTGCCAGCAGTGCCCGCGGGGGGACTGAAGCTTTCTTT

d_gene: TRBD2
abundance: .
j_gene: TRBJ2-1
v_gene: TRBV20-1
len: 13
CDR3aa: CSAPPSGYNEQFF
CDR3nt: TGCAGTGCTCCGCCTAGCGGGTACAATGAGCAGTTCTTC

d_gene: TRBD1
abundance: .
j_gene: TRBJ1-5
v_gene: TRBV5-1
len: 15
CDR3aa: CASSLVAGGSQPQHF
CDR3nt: TGCGCCAGCAGCTTGGTGGCAGGGGGGAGTCAGCCCCAGCATTTT

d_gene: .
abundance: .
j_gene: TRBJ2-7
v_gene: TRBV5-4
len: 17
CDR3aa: CASSLDVGTVSSYEQYF
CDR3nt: TGTGCCAGCAGCTTGGATGTCGGGACGGTGAGCTCCTACGAGCAGTACTTC

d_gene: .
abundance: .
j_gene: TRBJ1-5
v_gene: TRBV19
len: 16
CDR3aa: CASISRGTYSNQPQHF
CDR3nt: TGTGCCAGTATCTCTAGGGGGACTTATAGCAATCAGCCCCAGCATTTT

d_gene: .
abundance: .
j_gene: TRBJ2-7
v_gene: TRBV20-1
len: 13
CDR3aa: CSARGEAEYEQYF
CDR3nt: TGCAGTGCTAGAGGGGAAGCGGAGTACGAGCAGTACTTC

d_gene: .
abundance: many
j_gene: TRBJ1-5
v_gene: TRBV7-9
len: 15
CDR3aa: CASSLGGDINQPQHF
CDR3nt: TGTGCCAGCAGCTTAGGAGGTGACATCAATCAGCCCCAGCATTTT

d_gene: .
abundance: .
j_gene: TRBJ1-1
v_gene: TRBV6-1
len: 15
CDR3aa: CASSDSNLGFAEAFF
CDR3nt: TGTGCCAGCAGTGACTCTAACTTAGGGTTTGCTGAAGCTTTCTTT

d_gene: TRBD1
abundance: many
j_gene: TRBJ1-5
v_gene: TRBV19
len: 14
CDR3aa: CASSLDRGNQPQHF
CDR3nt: TGTGCCAGCAGCTTGGACAGGGGCAATCAGCCCCAGCATTTT

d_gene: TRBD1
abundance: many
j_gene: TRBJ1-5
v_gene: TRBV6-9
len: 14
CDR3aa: CASSLTGSDQPQHF
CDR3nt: TGTGCCAGCAGTTTGACAGGGTCGGATCAGCCCCAGCATTTT